The clone carrying this TCR beta chain occurred many times. When replicate PCRs were run on sorted subsets, they used 150 to 200 ng DNA, about 31,000 T cell genomes. Libraries were prepared by immunoSEQ multiplex PCR; TCRdb keeps only in-frame clonotypes and omits some of them. Altogether more than 2 million clones are present, about 95% being singletons, with the ten largest covering 0.13%. Germline assignment: CDR1 SNHLY and CDR2 FYNNEI. J gave up 5 bases and V 8 bases, and 11 bases lay outside the gene matches. CDR3 length: 14 residues. This record belongs to a study of shared clonotypes between healthy human individuals. Across the study: With ages of 18 to 49, the donors were two women and a few men.

The source of this sequence is a man in his late teens or twenties in good health. The J gene is TRBJ2-7, the V gene TRBV2; 8 bases map to TRBD2. Material: naive CD4+ T cells sorted from blood. Subset described: CD45RA+ positively selected. CDR3 bases: TGTGCCAGCGGTGGCGAGGCGGGAGGACACGAGCAGTACTTC. Protein product: CASGGEAGGHEQYF.